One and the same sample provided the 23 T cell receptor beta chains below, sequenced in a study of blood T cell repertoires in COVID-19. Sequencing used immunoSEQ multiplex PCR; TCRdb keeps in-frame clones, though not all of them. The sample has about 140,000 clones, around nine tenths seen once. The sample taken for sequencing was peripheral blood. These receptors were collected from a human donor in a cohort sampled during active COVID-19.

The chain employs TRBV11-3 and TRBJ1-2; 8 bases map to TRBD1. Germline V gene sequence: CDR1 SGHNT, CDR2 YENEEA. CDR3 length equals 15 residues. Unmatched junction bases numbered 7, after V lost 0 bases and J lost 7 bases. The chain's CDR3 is CASSLDSQGASGYTF. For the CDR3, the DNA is TGTGCCAGCAGCTTAGACTCCCAGGGGGCAAGTGGCTACACCTTC.

CDR3 sequence (DNA): TGTGCCAGTAGTATTCAGCGAGCCGACTCCTACAATGAGCAGTTCTTC. Its protein is CASSIQRADSYNEQFF. The gene calls are TRBV19 and TRBJ2-1; D remains unclear. With 3 bases removed from V and 0 bases from J, the gap between germline ends came to 12 bases. The CDR3 runs to 16 residues. Germline lookup yields CDR1 LNHDA and CDR2 SQIVND (reference sequence).

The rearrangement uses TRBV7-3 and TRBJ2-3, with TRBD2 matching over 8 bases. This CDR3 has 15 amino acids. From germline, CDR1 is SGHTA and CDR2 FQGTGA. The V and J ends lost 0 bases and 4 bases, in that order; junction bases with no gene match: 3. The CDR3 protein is CASSLTGLVSDTQYF. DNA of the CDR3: TGTGCCAGCAGCTTAACGGGACTAGTCTCAGATACGCAGTATTTT.

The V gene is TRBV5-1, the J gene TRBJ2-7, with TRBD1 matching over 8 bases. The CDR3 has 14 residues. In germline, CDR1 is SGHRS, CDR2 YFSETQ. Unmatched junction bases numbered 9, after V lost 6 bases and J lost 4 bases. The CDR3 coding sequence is TGCGCCAGCACCCGACAGGGGCCCTCGTACGAGCAGTACTTC. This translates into CASTRQGPSYEQYF.

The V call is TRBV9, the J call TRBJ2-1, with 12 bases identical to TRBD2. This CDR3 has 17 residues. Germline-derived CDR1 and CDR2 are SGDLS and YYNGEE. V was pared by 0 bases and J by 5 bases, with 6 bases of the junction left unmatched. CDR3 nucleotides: TGTGCCAGCAGCGTAGACTCGTCTAGCGGGGGGGACAATGAGCAGTTCTTC. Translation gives CASSVDSSSGGDNEQFF.

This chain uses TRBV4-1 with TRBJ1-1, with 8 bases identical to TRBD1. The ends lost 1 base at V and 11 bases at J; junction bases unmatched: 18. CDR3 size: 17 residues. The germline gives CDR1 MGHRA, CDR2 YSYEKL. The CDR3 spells CASSQVRLDPRGRAAFF. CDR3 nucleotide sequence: TGCGCCAGCAGCCAAGTAAGGCTAGACCCCAGGGGGCGCGCGGCTTTCTTT.

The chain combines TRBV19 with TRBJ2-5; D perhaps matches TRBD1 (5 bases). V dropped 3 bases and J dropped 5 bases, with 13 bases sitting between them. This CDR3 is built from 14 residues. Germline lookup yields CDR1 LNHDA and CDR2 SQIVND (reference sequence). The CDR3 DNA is TGTGCCAGTAGTATCTCAGACAGTAGGGAGACCCAGTACTTC. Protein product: CASSISDSRETQYF.

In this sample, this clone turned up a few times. This CDR3 reads CAWSVGGNWEAFF. The CDR3 DNA is TGTGCCTGGAGTGTAGGAGGAAATTGGGAAGCTTTCTTT. The chain carries TRBV30 and TRBJ1-1; unclear D gene. The germline gives CDR1 GTSNPN, CDR2 SVGIG (reference sequence). This CDR3 is 13 amino acids long. V lost 0 bases to trimming and J lost 8 bases, with 13 bases between them.

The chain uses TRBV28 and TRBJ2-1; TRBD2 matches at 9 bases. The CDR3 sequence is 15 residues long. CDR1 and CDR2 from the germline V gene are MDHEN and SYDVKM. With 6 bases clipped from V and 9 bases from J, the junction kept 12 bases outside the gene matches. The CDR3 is CASSQAIAGAAEQFF. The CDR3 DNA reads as TGTGCCAGCAGCCAAGCCATAGCGGGAGCGGCTGAGCAGTTCTTC.

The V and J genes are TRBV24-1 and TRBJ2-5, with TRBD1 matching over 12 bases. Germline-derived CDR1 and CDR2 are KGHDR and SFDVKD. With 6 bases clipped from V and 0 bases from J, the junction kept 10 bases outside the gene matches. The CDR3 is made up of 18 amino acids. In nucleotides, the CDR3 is TGTGCCACCAGTACGAGGGACAGGGGGCGCGGGCACCAAGAGACCCAGTACTTC. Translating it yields CATSTRDRGRGHQETQYF.

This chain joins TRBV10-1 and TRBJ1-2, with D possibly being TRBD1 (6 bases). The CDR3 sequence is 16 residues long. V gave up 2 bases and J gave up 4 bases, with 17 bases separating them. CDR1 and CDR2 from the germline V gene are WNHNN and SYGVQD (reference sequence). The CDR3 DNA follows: TGCGCCAGCAGTGAGGTTAGGAGAGAACAGGGCTATGGCTACACCTTC. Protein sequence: CASSEVRREQGYGYTF.

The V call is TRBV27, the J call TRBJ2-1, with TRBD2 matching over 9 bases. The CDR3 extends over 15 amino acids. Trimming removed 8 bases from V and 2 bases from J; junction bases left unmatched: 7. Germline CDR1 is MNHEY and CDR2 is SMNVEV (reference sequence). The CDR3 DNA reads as TGTGCCAGCCAAACCGCGGGGGGGCCCTACAATGAGCAGTTCTTC. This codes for CASQTAGGPYNEQFF.

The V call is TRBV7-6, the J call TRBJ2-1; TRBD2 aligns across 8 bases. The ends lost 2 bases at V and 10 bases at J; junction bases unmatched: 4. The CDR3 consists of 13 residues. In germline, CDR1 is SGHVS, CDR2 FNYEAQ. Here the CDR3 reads CASSLSIAGEQFF. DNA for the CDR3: TGTGCCAGCAGCTTATCTATAGCGGGGGAGCAGTTCTTC.

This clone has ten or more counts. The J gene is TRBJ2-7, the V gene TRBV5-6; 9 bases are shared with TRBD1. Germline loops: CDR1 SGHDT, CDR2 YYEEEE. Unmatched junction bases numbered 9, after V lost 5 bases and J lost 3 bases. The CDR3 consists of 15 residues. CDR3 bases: TGTGCCAGCAGTTACAGGGGGCAGTCCCGCTACGAGCAGTACTTC. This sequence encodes CASSYRGQSRYEQYF. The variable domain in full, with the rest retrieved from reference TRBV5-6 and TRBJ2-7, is DAGVTQSPTHLIKTRGQQVTLRCSPKSGHDTVSWYQQALGQGPQFIFQYYEEEERQRGNFPDRFSGHQFPNYSSELNVNALLLGDSALYLCASSYRGQSRYEQYFGPGTRLTVT.

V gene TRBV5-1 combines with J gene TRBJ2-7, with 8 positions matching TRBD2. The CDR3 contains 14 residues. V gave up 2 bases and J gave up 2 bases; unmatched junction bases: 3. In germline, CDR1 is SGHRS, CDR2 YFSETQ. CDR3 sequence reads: CASSLAAGAYEQYF. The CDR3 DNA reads TGCGCCAGCAGCTTAGCAGCGGGGGCCTACGAGCAGTACTTC.

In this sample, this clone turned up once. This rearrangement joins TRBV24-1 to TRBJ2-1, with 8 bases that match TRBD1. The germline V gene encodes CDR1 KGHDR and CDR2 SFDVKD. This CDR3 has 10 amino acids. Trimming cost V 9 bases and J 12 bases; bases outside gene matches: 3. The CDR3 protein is CATAQGAQFF. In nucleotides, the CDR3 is TGTGCCACCGCCCAGGGGGCGCAGTTCTTC.

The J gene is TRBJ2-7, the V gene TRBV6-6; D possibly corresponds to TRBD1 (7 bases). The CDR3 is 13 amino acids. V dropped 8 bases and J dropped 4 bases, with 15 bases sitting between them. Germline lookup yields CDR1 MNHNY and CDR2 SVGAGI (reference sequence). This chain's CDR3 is CASRRGQYYEQYF. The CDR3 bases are TGTGCCAGCCGGCGGGGACAGTATTACGAGCAGTACTTC.

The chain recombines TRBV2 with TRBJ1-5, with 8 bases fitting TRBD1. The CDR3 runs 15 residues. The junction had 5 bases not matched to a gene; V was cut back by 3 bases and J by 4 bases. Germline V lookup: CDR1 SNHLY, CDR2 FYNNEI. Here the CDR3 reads CASSDENRGNQPQHF. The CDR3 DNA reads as TGTGCCAGCAGTGATGAGAACAGGGGGAATCAGCCCCAGCATTTT.

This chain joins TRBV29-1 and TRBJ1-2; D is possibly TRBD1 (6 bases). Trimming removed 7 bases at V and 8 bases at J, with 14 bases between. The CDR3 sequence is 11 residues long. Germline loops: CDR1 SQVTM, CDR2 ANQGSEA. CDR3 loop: CSAGTLAGYTF. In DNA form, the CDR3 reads TGCAGCGCGGGGACATTAGCGGGCTACACCTTC.

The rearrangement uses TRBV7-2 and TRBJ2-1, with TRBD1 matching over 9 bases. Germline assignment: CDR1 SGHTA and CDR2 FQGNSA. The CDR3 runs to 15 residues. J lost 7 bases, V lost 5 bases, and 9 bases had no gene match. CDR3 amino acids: CASSLTGTGLNEQFF. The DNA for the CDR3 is TGTGCCAGCAGCCTGACCGGGACAGGGTTAAATGAGCAGTTCTTC.

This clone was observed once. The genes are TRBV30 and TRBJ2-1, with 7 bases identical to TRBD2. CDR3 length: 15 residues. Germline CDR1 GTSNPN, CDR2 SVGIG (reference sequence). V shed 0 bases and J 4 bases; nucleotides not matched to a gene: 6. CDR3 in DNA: TGTGCCTGGAGTGTACTGCTAGCGGAATACAATGAGCAGTTCTTC. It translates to CAWSVLLAEYNEQFF.

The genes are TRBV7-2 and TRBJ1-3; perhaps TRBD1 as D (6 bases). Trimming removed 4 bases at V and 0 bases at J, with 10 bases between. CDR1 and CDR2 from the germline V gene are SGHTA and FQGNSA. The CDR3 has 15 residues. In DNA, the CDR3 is TGTGCCAGCAGCTCTGACAGGATCTCTGGAAACACCATATATTTT. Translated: CASSSDRISGNTIYF.

The CDR3 sequence: CASSFRETGGSSPLHF. For the CDR3, the DNA is TGTGCCAGCAGCTTCCGGGAAACTGGGGGCAGTTCACCCCTCCACTTT. The chain recombines TRBV5-6 with TRBJ1-6, with D perhaps TRBD1 (6 bases). Per the germline V gene, CDR1 is SGHDT and CDR2 is YYEEEE. Trimming removed 2 bases from V and 9 bases from J, with 18 bases in between. This CDR3 comprises 16 residues.